A single sample is the source of the 30 T cell receptor beta chains below, sequenced in a study of long-term antiretroviral therapy in people with HIV. The run of the v3.0 immunoSEQ assay was at survey level. The method was immunoSEQ multiplex PCR; TCRdb's version includes in-frame clones alone and lacks a portion of them. Of tens of thousands of clones listed, approximately 80% were seen once; the top ten hold around 8.3%. Here the sequenced sample was unsorted PBMCs, taken 1.2 years after starting antiretroviral therapy. The receptors were gathered from a middle-aged woman with HIV.

The CDR3 region is CASRQGQANTEAFF. In nucleotides, the CDR3 is TGTGCCAGCAGGCAGGGACAGGCGAACACTGAAGCTTTCTTT. The J gene is TRBJ1-1, the V gene TRBV5-5; 8 bases match TRBD1. Germline lookup yields CDR1 SGHKS and CDR2 YYEKEE (reference sequence). V lost 5 bases, J lost 1 base, and 4 bases stayed unmatched. There are 14 residues in the CDR3.

This chain connects TRBV28 to TRBJ2-5; 7 bases line up with TRBD2. Per the germline V gene, CDR1 is MDHEN and CDR2 is SYDVKM. With 6 bases clipped from V and 2 bases from J, the junction kept 3 bases outside the gene matches. The CDR3 extends over 13 amino acids. Here the CDR3 DNA reads TGTGCCAGCAGGCTGGGGGGGCAAGAGACCCAGTACTTC. As protein: CASRLGGQETQYF.

The chain carries TRBV2 and TRBJ2-2; D is undetermined. The V and J ends lost 8 bases and 5 bases respectively, with 15 bases between them. This CDR3 contains 14 residues. CDR1 is SNHLY, CDR2 FYNNEI, per germline. The CDR3 is CASGEPWGTGELFF. CDR3 coding DNA: TGTGCCAGCGGCGAGCCGTGGGGAACCGGGGAGCTGTTTTTT.

V usage is TRBV5-5 and J usage is TRBJ2-7; D unresolved. Germline-derived CDR1 and CDR2 are SGHKS and YYEKEE (reference sequence). This CDR3 region has 13 residues. V lost 1 base to trimming and J lost 0 bases, with 5 bases between them. CDR3 in DNA: TGTGCCAGCAGCTTGCCAGCCTCCTACGAGCAGTACTTC. Translated, it gives CASSLPASYEQYF.

The CDR3 protein is CASSYGQGRTDTQYF. The CDR3 DNA sequence: TGTGCCAGCAGTTACGGACAGGGGCGCACAGATACGCAGTATTTT. The V gene is TRBV6-5, the J gene TRBJ2-3; TRBD1 matches at 9 bases. Germline V gene sequence: CDR1 MNHEY, CDR2 SVGAGI. V lost 2 bases, J lost 1 base, and 1 base stayed unmatched. The CDR3 extends over 15 amino acids.

This clone appeared a single time. V and J are TRBV27 and TRBJ2-7; perhaps TRBD2 as D (6 bases). The CDR3 consists of 14 residues. The germline V gene has CDR1 MNHEY and CDR2 SMNVEV (reference sequence). Trimming removed 3 bases from V and 2 bases from J, with 11 bases in between. CDR3 loop: CASSFQGGPYEQYF. CDR3 sequence (DNA): TGTGCCAGCAGTTTTCAGGGAGGTCCCTACGAGCAGTACTTC.

The V and J genes are TRBV19 and TRBJ2-1; the match to TRBD2 covers 9 bases. The V gene's germline CDR1 is LNHDA and CDR2 SQIVND (reference sequence). The CDR3 spans 18 residues. V dropped 0 bases and J dropped 0; count of bases not matched to a gene: 6. CDR3 DNA: TGTGCCAGTAGTATAGAGACTAGCGGTCCTAGCTCCTACAATGAGCAGTTCTTC. It specifies CASSIETSGPSSYNEQFF. Variable domain in full (rest from reference TRBV19 and TRBJ2-1): DGGITQSPKYLFRKEGQNVTLSCEQNLNHDAMYWYRQDPGQGLRLIYYSQIVNDFQKGDIAEGYSVSREKKESFPLTVTSAQKNPTAFYLCASSIETSGPSSYNEQFFGPGTRLTVL.

The chain uses TRBV5-8 and TRBJ2-1; 8 nucleotides align to TRBD1. After removal of 4 bases from V and 6 bases from J, the junction contained 6 bases not matched to a gene. The CDR3 length is 14 residues. Per the germline V gene, CDR1 is SGHTS and CDR2 is YDEGEE. CDR3 DNA sequence: TGTGCCAGCAGCACGGGACAGGTTCTCAATGAGCAGTTCTTC. As protein: CASSTGQVLNEQFF.

The J gene is TRBJ2-5, the V gene TRBV5-1; tentatively, D is TRBD1 or TRBD2 (5 bases each). From germline, CDR1 is SGHRS and CDR2 YFSETQ. CDR3 length: 13 residues. With 0 bases removed from V and 5 bases from J, the gap between germline ends came to 8 bases. CDR3 protein: CASSLEGEETQYF. CDR3 bases: TGCGCCAGCAGCTTGGAAGGGGAGGAGACCCAGTACTTC.

V and J are TRBV5-1 and TRBJ2-5; D not certain. Germline lookup yields CDR1 SGHRS and CDR2 YFSETQ. The germline V and J ends were trimmed by 0 bases and 3 bases, with 9 bases remaining between them. The CDR3 loop spans 14 amino acids. This CDR3 reads CASSLALGEETQYF. CDR3 sequence (DNA): TGCGCCAGCAGCTTGGCCTTGGGTGAAGAGACCCAGTACTTC.

This clone was detected once. The gene calls are TRBV7-8 and TRBJ2-7; D assignment may be TRBD1 or TRBD2 (5 bases each). With 1 base removed from V and 3 bases from J, the gap between germline ends came to 13 bases. In germline, CDR1 is SGHVS, CDR2 FQNEAQ. This CDR3 contains 15 residues. The CDR3 coding sequence is TGTGCCAGCAGCTTAGGAACGGGGCTTAACTACGAGCAGTACTTC. The encoded protein is CASSLGTGLNYEQYF.

This clone appeared a single time. This chain links TRBV20-1 with TRBJ2-3; D remains ambiguous. The germline CDR1 and CDR2 sequences are DFQATT and SNEGSKA (reference sequence). The CDR3 contains 11 residues. Trimming cost V 1 base and J 8 bases, with 7 bases left between them. The CDR3 spells CSARVEGTQYF. CDR3 in DNA: TGCAGTGCTAGAGTGGAAGGTACGCAGTATTTT.

This chain connects TRBV5-6 to TRBJ2-7; the D gene could be TRBD1 or TRBD2 (6 bases each). In germline, CDR1 is SGHDT, CDR2 YYEEEE. This CDR3 spans 16 amino acids. V lost 0 bases, J lost 6 bases, and 19 bases lay in between. The chain's CDR3 is CASSLDGGPGFGEQYF. The CDR3, as DNA: TGTGCCAGCAGCTTGGACGGGGGCCCCGGCTTTGGCGAGCAGTACTTC.

The chain combines TRBV19 with TRBJ2-3, with no clear D. Germline V lookup: CDR1 LNHDA, CDR2 SQIVND (reference sequence). The CDR3 is 12 amino acids. With 5 bases removed from V and 1 base from J, the gap between germline ends came to 4 bases. The CDR3 region is CASSLRTDTQYF. CDR3 bases: TGTGCCAGTAGTCTACGCACAGATACGCAGTATTTT.

This clone was picked up one time. The J gene is TRBJ1-1, the V gene TRBV25-1, with 9 bases identical to TRBD1. The V gene's germline CDR1 is MGHDK and CDR2 SYGVNS. CDR3 length: 13 amino acids. The ends lost 5 bases at V and 5 bases at J; junction bases unmatched: 3. The CDR3 here is CASSLQGATEAFF. The DNA for the CDR3 is TGTGCCAGCAGTTTACAGGGGGCGACTGAAGCTTTCTTT.

V is TRBV5-6 and J is TRBJ2-1, with D hard to call. The CDR3 covers 12 residues. The V end lost 3 bases, the J end lost 7 bases, and 8 bases lay between the germline ends. CDR1 SGHDT and CDR2 YYEEEE come from the germline V gene. DNA for the CDR3: TGTGCCAGCAGCTCGGGTCTTAATGAGCAGTTCTTC. It codes for CASSSGLNEQFF.

J is TRBJ2-3 and V is TRBV2; tentatively, D is TRBD1 (5 bases). CDR1 SNHLY and CDR2 FYNNEI come from the germline V gene. The CDR3 runs 13 residues. Trimming pared 5 bases from V and 4 bases from J, leaving 10 bases between. The CDR3 sequence: CASSTTAPDTQYF. Written as DNA, the CDR3 is TGTGCCAGCAGTACGACAGCCCCAGATACGCAGTATTTT. Complete variable domain (other parts from reference TRBV2 and TRBJ2-3): EPEVTQTPSHQVTQMGQEVILRCVPISNHLYFYWYRQILGQKVEFLVSFYNNEISEKSEIFDDQFSVERPDGSNFTLKIRSTKLEDSAMYFCASSTTAPDTQYFGPGTRLTVL.

There are a few counts of this clone. The chain couples TRBV7-9 to TRBJ1-1; D is undetermined. The CDR3 runs to 13 residues. V was pared by 1 base and J by 1 base, with 4 bases between. The germline CDR1 and CDR2 sequences are SEHNR and FQNEAQ (reference sequence). The CDR3 DNA follows: TGTGCCAGCAGCTTAGGAAAGAACACTGAAGCTTTCTTT. Translating it yields CASSLGKNTEAFF.

The gene calls are TRBV9 and TRBJ2-5, with D perhaps assigned TRBD1 or TRBD2 (7 bases each). This CDR3 is built from 14 residues. Germline V gene sequence: CDR1 SGDLS, CDR2 YYNGEE. V dropped 4 bases and J dropped 2 bases, with 12 bases sitting between them. As DNA, the CDR3 is TGTGCCAGCAGCAGACAGGGACTACAAGAGACCCAGTACTTC. Translated, it gives CASSRQGLQETQYF.

This clone was detected a few times. The gene calls are TRBV10-2 and TRBJ2-7; D gene unclear. The CDR3 loop spans 13 amino acids. Deletions cut 3 bases from V and 2 bases from J, with 8 bases between. Germline CDR1 WSHSY, CDR2 SAAADI. Here the CDR3 reads CASSDRSAYEQYF. CDR3 nucleotides: TGCGCCAGCAGTGACAGATCCGCCTACGAGCAGTACTTC.

The V and J genes are TRBV6-5 and TRBJ2-7; maybe TRBD2 (6 bases). CDR1 and CDR2 (germline): MNHEY, SVGAGI. The CDR3 has 14 amino acids. V lost 5 bases, J lost 0 bases, and 11 bases lay in between. CDR3 protein: CASSGRDSSYEQYF. The DNA of the CDR3 is TGTGCCAGCAGTGGCCGGGACTCCTCCTACGAGCAGTACTTC.

V gene TRBV7-8 combines with J gene TRBJ2-2, with 7 bases lining up with TRBD2. The CDR3 has 12 amino acids. Per germline, CDR1 SGHVS and CDR2 FQNEAQ. The junction had 3 bases not matched to a gene; V was cut back by 8 bases and J by 6 bases. This CDR3 is CASLSGSGELFF. DNA for the CDR3: TGTGCCAGCCTTAGCGGGTCCGGGGAGCTGTTTTTT.

The chain links TRBV6-5 to TRBJ2-7; D uncertain. The CDR3 runs 16 residues. Germline V lookup: CDR1 MNHEY, CDR2 SVGAGI. The V and J ends lost 0 bases and 0 bases respectively, with 12 bases between them. The CDR3 here is CASSYSIDRSSYEQYF. In nucleotides, the CDR3 is TGTGCCAGCAGTTACTCGATCGACCGAAGCTCCTACGAGCAGTACTTC.

This chain connects TRBV11-1 to TRBJ1-2; D gene unclear. Deletions cut 5 bases from V and 2 bases from J, with 9 bases between. Looked up from germline, CDR1 is SGHAT and CDR2 is FQDESV (reference sequence). This CDR3 is 13 amino acids long. The CDR3: CASSPTDNYGYTF. Written as DNA, the CDR3 is TGTGCCAGCAGCCCTACAGACAACTATGGCTACACCTTC.

This clone came up once. This chain uses TRBV18 with TRBJ2-5; a possible D gene is TRBD1 (7 bases). The end of the DNA is better explained by TRBJ2-7, so the J call may be wrong. Looked up from germline, CDR1 is KGHSH and CDR2 is LQKENI. CDR3 length: 14 amino acids. The CDR3 nucleotides are TGTGCCAGCTCGCAGGGGGGTATGCCTGGCGAGCAGTACTTC. It encodes CASSQGGMPGEQYF.

This chain connects TRBV18 to TRBJ1-1, with 7 nucleotides matching TRBD1. Germline-derived CDR1 and CDR2 are KGHSH and LQKENI. Unmatched junction bases numbered 5, after V lost 3 bases and J lost 4 bases. The CDR3 spans 14 residues. CDR3 sequence reads: CASSPLDRVTEAFF. DNA for the CDR3: TGTGCCAGCTCACCCCTTGACAGGGTCACTGAAGCTTTCTTT.

This clone was found a few times. The chain recombines TRBV28 with TRBJ1-2, with unresolved D. Germline lookup yields CDR1 MDHEN and CDR2 SYDVKM. CDR3 length equals 14 residues. V lost 8 bases to trimming and J lost 2 bases, with 15 bases between them. The DNA of the CDR3 is TGTGCCAGCGGGAACCTGGGCAGGAACTATGGCTACACCTTC. It yields the protein CASGNLGRNYGYTF.

The chain links TRBV7-2 to TRBJ2-2; a weak D match, TRBD2 (5 bases). Germline CDR1 SGHTA, CDR2 FQGNSA. Trimming removed 5 bases from V and 0 bases from J, with 10 bases in between. The CDR3 runs 15 residues. For the CDR3, the DNA is TGTGCCAGCAGCCCAAGCGGTCCGAACACCGGGGAGCTGTTTTTT. Amino acids: CASSPSGPNTGELFF.

This rearrangement joins TRBV18 to TRBJ2-7; TRBD1 matches 9 bases. This CDR3 contains 15 residues. Germline V gene lookup returns CDR1 KGHSH and CDR2 LQKENI. Trimming at V came to 3 bases and at J to 5 bases, leaving 8 bases not matched to a gene. CDR3 bases: TGTGCCAGCTCACCTATACAGGGGGCTCCCGACGAGCAGTACTTC. This sequence encodes CASSPIQGAPDEQYF. Supplemented by reference TRBV18 and TRBJ2-7, the full variable domain reads NAGVMQNPRHLVRRRGQEARLRCSPMKGHSHVYWYRQLPEEGLKFMVYLQKENIIDESGMPKERFSAEFPKEGPSILRIQQVVRGDSAAYFCASSPIQGAPDEQYFGPGTRLTVT.

The J gene is TRBJ2-7, the V gene TRBV7-7, with 14 nucleotides matching TRBD2. The CDR3 contains 15 residues. V was clipped by 5 bases and J by 8 bases; unmatched bases: 8. Germline assignment: CDR1 SSHAT and CDR2 FNYEAQ (reference sequence). The CDR3 protein is CASSPGTSGSFKQYF. The DNA for the CDR3 is TGTGCCAGCAGCCCGGGGACTAGCGGGAGCTTTAAGCAGTACTTC.